The rows below give T cell receptor beta chains drawn from one sample of a study of blood T cell repertoires in COVID-19. Produced via immunoSEQ multiplex PCR; TCRdb's table is partial and in-frame only. There are more than 300,000 clones in the sample; approximately 84% occur only once, and more than 9% lies in the top ten. Sequenced: PBMCs or T cells enriched from blood (not recorded which). The receptors stem from a woman aged 18 to 35 who had recovered from COVID-19. CDR3s include the opening cysteine and the closing phenylalanine or tryptophan. D genes are given only for firm matches. The size of a clone is reported for some rows only, either as once, few or many, or as a class for expanded clones.

J gene	clone size	V gene	D gene	CDR3 DNA	CDR3 protein
TRBJ2-7	NA	TRBV7-3	NA	TGTGCCAGCAGCTTAAACAGAAACGAGCAGTACTTC	CASSLNRNEQYF
TRBJ1-1	NA	TRBV12-5	NA	TGTGCTAGTGGTGCCCATGGCGGGGTGAACACTGAAGCTTTCTTT	CASGAHGGVNTEAFF
TRBJ2-7	NA	TRBV7-6	TRBD2	TGTGCCAGCAGCCCGGATACCCTTAGCGGGAGGGCCGGGCAGTACTTC	CASSPDTLSGRAGQYF
TRBJ2-3	NA	TRBV15	TRBD2	TGTGCCACCAGCAGAGAGGGACTAGCGGGAGATCGGTATTTT	CATSREGLAGDRYF
TRBJ1-4	NA	TRBV5-1	TRBD1	TGCGCCAGCAGCTTAGGACAGGGGTCTAATGAAAAACTGTTTTTT	CASSLGQGSNEKLFF
TRBJ1-1	NA	TRBV27	NA	TGTGCCAGCAGTACAGGGCTGGGTGAAGCTTTCTTT	CASSTGLGEAFF
TRBJ2-7	NA	TRBV19	TRBD1	TGTGCCAGTAGTAGAGGACAGGGATTCTCCTACGAGCAGTACTTC	CASSRGQGFSYEQYF
TRBJ1-2	NA	TRBV5-4	NA	TGTGCCAGCAGCTTGGTTCCAGGGCCTTATGGCTACACCTTC	CASSLVPGPYGYTF
TRBJ2-2	NA	TRBV2	TRBD1	TGTGCCAGCACCACATCGGAGGGACAGGCGAACACCGGGGAGCTGTTTTTT	CASTTSEGQANTGELFF
TRBJ2-2	NA	TRBV11-3	NA	TGTGCCAGCAGTACGACATATCACACCGGGGAGCTGTTTTTT	CASSTTYHTGELFF
TRBJ1-5	few	TRBV27	NA	TGTGCCAGCAGTCCAGAAAGCAATCAGCCCCAGCATTTT	CASSPESNQPQHF
TRBJ2-7	few	TRBV7-9	TRBD2	TGTGCCAGCAGCTCACAAGCGGGAGCGTACGAGCAGTACTTC	CASSSQAGAYEQYF
TRBJ1-4	NA	TRBV28	NA	TGTGCCAGCAGATCCCCGGGGGGGAATGAAAAACTGTTTTTT	CASRSPGGNEKLFF
TRBJ2-7	NA	TRBV28	NA	TGTGCCAGCAAGACCGACTCCGGAGGTTACGAGCAGTACTTC	CASKTDSGGYEQYF